This T cell receptor (beta chain) was sequenced for a study of blood T cell repertoires in COVID-19. Study information: Italy, Spain and the United States were the sources of the convalescent and acute COVID-19 samples. The cDNA or gDNA used as material had been derived from T cells, B-cell-depleted T cells, or PBMCs.

Source study methods: Amplification from reference gene primers served as the basis for estimated nucleated cell counts. The assay was immunoSEQ multiplex PCR, and TCRdb's table has in-frame clones only and misses some. The V and J calls and clone size are taken from that table; D and trimming were inferred from the DNA. The sample consists of roughly 220,000 clones, about 88% of them appearing once. Germline V CDR1 and CDR2: LNHDA, SQIVND (reference sequence). Trimming stripped 3 bases from V and 8 bases from J, with 13 bases between. The length of the CDR3 is 13 residues. The chain uses TRBV19 and TRBJ1-2; TRBD1 might be the D (5 bases). The sequenced sample consisted of peripheral blood. The receptor was derived from a man aged 50 or older who had recovered from COVID-19. The CDR3 nucleotides read TGTGCCAGTAGTATCCCCAGGGTGGACGGCTACACCTTC. Its protein product is CASSIPRVDGYTF.